This T cell receptor beta chain was found in a study of CD8+ T cells in alopecia areata. RNA extraction and reverse transcription yielded cDNA as sequencing template. Using immunoSEQ multiplex PCR, the repertoire was profiled, and TCRdb retains in-frame clones only, with some absent. The sample records about 130,000 clones, over 50% being singletons. The CDR3 contains 15 residues. V lost 8 bases and J lost 4; bases outside the gene matches: 7. The V gene's germline CDR1 is ENHRY and CDR2 SYGVKD. This clonotype was sampled from a human donor with alopecia areata. This specimen was CD4+ T cells sorted from blood, taken at week 0. The rearrangement links TRBV10-3 to TRBJ2-1; 11 nucleotides match TRBD2. The CDR3 here is CAIGKPSGGYNEQFF. The DNA of the CDR3 is TGTGCCATCGGGAAGCCTAGCGGGGGGTACAATGAGCAGTTCTTC.